Below, one T cell receptor beta chain is given with its context. V dropped 6 bases and J dropped 4; count of bases not matched to a gene: 17. The CDR3 sequence is 18 residues long. Germline V gene lookup returns CDR1 MDHEN and CDR2 SYDVKM. The data were obtained in a study of blood T cell repertoires in COVID-19. Using immunoSEQ multiplex PCR, the repertoire was profiled, and TCRdb retains in-frame clones only, with some absent. The repertoire consists of some 100,000 clones, with around three quarters occurring once and the leading ten covering almost 4.5%. This rearrangement joins TRBV28 to TRBJ2-1; TRBD1 agrees at 8 bases. The sequence was collected from a human donor in a cohort sampled during active or convalescent COVID-19. Sample: peripheral blood. CDR3: CASSPVEPDRGQYNEQFF. Here the CDR3 DNA reads TGTGCCAGCAGCCCCGTCGAGCCAGACAGGGGCCAATACAATGAGCAGTTCTTC.